Below, 5 T cell receptor beta chains from the same sample are listed, as sequenced in a study of human T cells and chemical hapten exposure (dated by TCRdb to about 2021). This specimen's time point label, interpreted: pre-sensitization, week 0. Read against the paper, the sample's treatment or condition label means: therapeutic diphenylcyclopropenone sensitization with weekly scalp DPC. Receptor amplification or capture employed RACE. TCRdb shows the sequencer as NextSeq 500. TCRdb passed the public sequencing reads through fastp at Q25 and MiXCR, retaining productive beta sequences. Identical CDR3 proteins give one entry, which carries the most common genes and DNA. This sample has 300,000 to 450,000 distinct CDR3 sequences in its table, and 5.5% of those were observed once. The ten largest clones capture around 8.6% of the sample. This sample comprised whole blood, obtained in connection with sensitization to the hapten diphenylcyclopropenone (DPC). The receptors were sampled from a woman under 30 with alopecia areata. Some clones in this sample may be carry-over from other donors' samples.

This clonotype appeared a few times. The CDR3 nucleotides read TGTGCCAGCAGTTTTGGGGGCGCAGGCTATGGCTACACCTTC. Its translation: CASSFGGAGYGYTF. The V call is TRBV27, the J call TRBJ1-2, with D perhaps TRBD1 (6 bases). CDR1 and CDR2 (germline): MNHEY, SMNVEV (reference sequence). The length of the CDR3 is 14 residues. V was pared by 3 bases and J by 4 bases, with 12 bases between.

The gene calls are TRBV12-5 and TRBJ2-6; D unresolved. Germline loops: CDR1 LGHNT, CDR2 FRNRAP. The length of the CDR3 is 13 residues. Deletions cut 6 bases from V and 0 bases from J, with 3 bases between. As DNA, the CDR3 is TGTGCTAGTGGAAACTCTGGGGCCAACGTCCTGACTTTC. This encodes CASGNSGANVLTF. The full variable domain, with the rest looked up from reference TRBV12-5 and TRBJ2-6, is DARVTQTPRHKVTEMGQEVTMRCQPILGHNTVFWYRQTMMQGLELLAYFRNRAPLDDSGMPKDRFSAEMPDATLATLKIQPSEPRDSAVYFCASGNSGANVLTFGAGSRLTVL.

To note about this clonotype: A read error may account for a junction end that differs from germline. The chain links TRBV2 to TRBJ1-6; D is uncertain. Germline V gene sequence: CDR1 SNHLY, CDR2 FYNNEI. The CDR3 is made up of 17 amino acids. CDR3 amino acids: CASSVRGPISYNSPFHF. CDR3 bases: TGTGCCAGCAGTGTTCGGGGTCCGATCTCCTATAATTCACCCTTCCACTTT.

The chain joins TRBV13 to TRBJ2-3; D is possibly TRBD2 (5 bases). Trimming shortened V by 5 bases and J by 2 bases, and 14 bases separated the two germline ends. The CDR3 is made up of 15 amino acids. Germline loops: CDR1 PRHDT, CDR2 FYEKMQ (reference sequence). The CDR3 bases are TGTGCCAGCAGCGAAATGAAGCGGAACACAGATACGCAGTATTTT. Amino acid sequence: CASSEMKRNTDTQYF.

The chain employs TRBV21-1 and TRBJ1-5; the D segment call TRBD1 is taken from the table without a DNA check. TRBV21-1 is listed as a pseudogene. This CDR3 contains 17 residues. CDR3 amino acids: CASSRHRASGSNQPQHF. The CDR3 DNA reads as TGTGCCAGCAGCAGACACCGGGCCTCCGGGAGCAATCAGCCCCAGCATTTT.